The rows below give T cell receptor beta chains drawn from one sample of a study of blood T cell repertoires in COVID-19. Measured with immunoSEQ multiplex PCR; TCRdb has only the in-frame clones, and not every one. The sample holds more than 200,000 clones, around four fifths seen once. The specimen was peripheral blood. The receptors were gathered from a woman older than 75 with COVID-19, enrolled during active disease. Each CDR3 is given with its conserved first and last residue. A D gene is named only where the DNA matches it firmly. Not all rows give a size; the values are once, few, many and, for expanded clones, a class.

d_gene	v_gene	j_gene	abundance	CDR3nt	CDR3aa
NA	TRBV5-1	TRBJ2-1	NA	TGCGCCAGCAGCTTGACTACTACTAGCTCCTACAATGAGCAGTTCTTC	CASSLTTTSSYNEQFF
NA	TRBV2	TRBJ1-4	NA	TGTGCCAGCAGTGAAAGGCAGGCTGCAACTAATGAAAAACTGTTTTTT	CASSERQAATNEKLFF
NA	TRBV24-1	TRBJ1-3	once	TGTGCCACCAGTGATTGGCTCGATGGAAACACCATATATTTT	CATSDWLDGNTIYF
TRBD2	TRBV7-2	TRBJ2-7	once	TGTGCCAGCAAGGGACTAGCGGGAGCCGGCGAGCAGTACTTC	CASKGLAGAGEQYF
TRBD1	TRBV28	TRBJ2-7	NA	TGTGCCAGCAGTGGGACGGGACAGGTTCCTTACGAGCAGTACTTC	CASSGTGQVPYEQYF
TRBD1	TRBV11-2	TRBJ2-3	NA	TGTGCCAGCAGCCCAGACACAGGGGGCGGCACAGATACGCAGTATTTT	CASSPDTGGGTDTQYF
TRBD1	TRBV6-6	TRBJ1-6	NA	TGTGCCAGCAGTCGGGACAGGCCAGGGAAAGGCTATAATTCACCCCTCCACTTT	CASSRDRPGKGYNSPLHF
NA	TRBV13	TRBJ1-1	NA	TGTGCCAGCAGCGGCCGGGGATGGGGGCCCGGGAACACTGAAGCTTTCTTT	CASSGRGWGPGNTEAFF
TRBD1	TRBV5-6	TRBJ1-4	once	TGTGCCAGCAGTTACCGGGACAGGGGGCTGACTAATGAAAAACTGTTTTTT	CASSYRDRGLTNEKLFF
TRBD2	TRBV5-1	TRBJ2-2	few	TGCGCCAGCAGCTCCCATAGCGGGAAGGGGGCCGGGGAGCTGTTTTTT	CASSSHSGKGAGELFF
TRBD1	TRBV18	TRBJ1-1	NA	TGTGCCAGCTCACCCTTTGGACAGGGGGACACTGAAGCTTTCTTT	CASSPFGQGDTEAFF
NA	TRBV5-1	TRBJ1-2	NA	TGCGCCAGCAGCTTGGAGAGGGCGAGGTCTAGTGGCTACACCTTC	CASSLERARSSGYTF
NA	TRBV25-1	TRBJ1-6	NA	TGTGCCAGCCGCCGCCCAGGGCAGGGCAATTCACCCCTCCACTTT	CASRRPGQGNSPLHF
TRBD1	TRBV30	TRBJ1-4	NA	TGTGCCTGGACCACCGGGACAGGGGGAAGGGGTGAAAAACTGTTTTTT	CAWTTGTGGRGEKLFF
TRBD1	TRBV3-1/TRBV3-2	TRBJ1-1	NA	TGTGCCAGCAGCCAGGCAGGGGGAGGAACTGAAGCTTTCTTT	CASSQAGGGTEAFF
NA	TRBV6-1	TRBJ1-6	NA	TGTGCCAGCAGTGAACGGGGAGGCTCCTATAATTCACCCCTCCACTTT	CASSERGGSYNSPLHF
NA	TRBV5-1	TRBJ1-1	NA	TGCGCCAGCAGCTTGGGGGGCGGGGACACTGAAGCTTTCTTT	CASSLGGGDTEAFF
TRBD2	TRBV2	TRBJ2-1	NA	TGTGCCAGCAGTTTACTAGCGGGAGGGGGCAATGAGCAGTTCTTC	CASSLLAGGGNEQFF
NA	TRBV19	TRBJ1-2	NA	TGTGCCAGTATGAGTAGACAGAACTATGGCTACACCTTC	CASMSRQNYGYTF
TRBD1	TRBV28	TRBJ1-1	once	TGTGCCAGCTCCCAGGGGGTTAACACTGAAGCTTTCTTT	CASSQGVNTEAFF
TRBD1	TRBV19	TRBJ2-3	NA	TGTGCCATTCCCAGGGGGCAGTCCTCTAGCACAGATACGCAGTATTTT	CAIPRGQSSSTDTQYF
NA	TRBV7-9	TRBJ2-3	few	TGTGCCAGCAGCTTTAGCGCTGATACGCAGTATTTT	CASSFSADTQYF
NA	TRBV11-2	TRBJ1-2	once	TGTGCCAGCAGCCAAACGACAGGCCTTTATGGCTACACCTTC	CASSQTTGLYGYTF